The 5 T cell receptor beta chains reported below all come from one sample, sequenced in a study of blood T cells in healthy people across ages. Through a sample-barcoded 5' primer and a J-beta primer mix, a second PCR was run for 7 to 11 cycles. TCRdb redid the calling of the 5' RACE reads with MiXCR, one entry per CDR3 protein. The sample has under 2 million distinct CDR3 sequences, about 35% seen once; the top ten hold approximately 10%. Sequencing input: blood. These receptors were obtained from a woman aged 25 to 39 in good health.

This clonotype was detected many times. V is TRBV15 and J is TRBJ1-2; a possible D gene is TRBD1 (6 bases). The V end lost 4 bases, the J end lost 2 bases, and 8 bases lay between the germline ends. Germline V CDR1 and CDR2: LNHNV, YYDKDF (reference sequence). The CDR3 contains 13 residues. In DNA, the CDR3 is TGTGCCACCAGCATACAGGGAAACTATGGCTACACCTTC. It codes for CATSIQGNYGYTF.

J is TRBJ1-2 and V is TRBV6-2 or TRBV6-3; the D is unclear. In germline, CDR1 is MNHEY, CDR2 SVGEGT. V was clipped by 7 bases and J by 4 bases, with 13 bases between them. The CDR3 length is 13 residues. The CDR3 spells CASTTSRIYGYTF. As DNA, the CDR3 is TGTGCCAGCACCACAAGTCGGATCTATGGCTACACCTTC.

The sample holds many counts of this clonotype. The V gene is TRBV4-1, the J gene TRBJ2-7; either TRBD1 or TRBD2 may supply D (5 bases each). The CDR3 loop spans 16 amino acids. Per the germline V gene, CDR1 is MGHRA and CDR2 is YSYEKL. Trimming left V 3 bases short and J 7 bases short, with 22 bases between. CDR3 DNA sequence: TGCGCCAGCAGCCATTACGGGTCCGGGGCCACGGGGGAGCAGTACTTC. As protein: CASSHYGSGATGEQYF.

The CDR3 loop is CASSLRMHTGTDNSPLHF. DNA of the CDR3: TGTGCCAGCAGTTTACGAATGCATACAGGGACGGATAATTCACCCCTCCACTTT. V gene TRBV27 combines with J gene TRBJ1-6, with D perhaps TRBD1 (6 bases). Trimming took off 2 bases at V and 5 bases at J, with 19 bases between the two ends. The CDR3 loop spans 18 amino acids. CDR1 is MNHEY, CDR2 SMNVEV, per germline (reference sequence).

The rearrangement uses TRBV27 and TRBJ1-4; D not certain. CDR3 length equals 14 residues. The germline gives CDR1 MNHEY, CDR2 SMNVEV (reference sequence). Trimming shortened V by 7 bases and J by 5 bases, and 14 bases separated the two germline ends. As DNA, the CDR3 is TGTGCCAGCACATCGCCCGGCCGAAATGAAAAACTGTTTTTT. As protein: CASTSPGRNEKLFF.